Listed below are T cell receptor beta chains from one sample, sequenced in a study of CD4 T cells in relation to SARS-CoV-2 and coronaviruses. Sequencing used immunoSEQ multiplex PCR; TCRdb keeps in-frame clones, though not all of them. The sample lists 60,000 to 65,000 clones; roughly 93% were seen once. The sequenced material came from naive CD4+ T cells from PBMCs. The receptors here all came from a human donor in good health. The CDR3 runs from the conserved cysteine through the conserved F or W. D genes are given only for firm matches. The size field is filled for only some rows; it gives once, few, many or a size class.

abundance	d_gene	v_gene	j_gene	CDR3nt	CDR3aa
.	TRBD1	TRBV19	TRBJ1-2	TGTGCCAGTAGTATCCGGACAGGGGGTTTTGGCTACACCTTC	CASSIRTGGFGYTF
.	.	TRBV4-2	TRBJ2-7	TGTGCCAGCAGCCAAGATACGGACCGAGAGACCTACGAGCAGTACTTC	CASSQDTDRETYEQYF
.	TRBD2	TRBV7-9	TRBJ2-3	TGTGCCAGCAGCTTGGCCCGGCTAGCGGGAGGTAGAAGCACAGATACGCAGTATTTT	CASSLARLAGGRSTDTQYF
.	TRBD2	TRBV27	TRBJ2-1	TGTGCCAGCAGTTTAGGCCTAGCGGGAGACGTAGGGCAGTTCTTC	CASSLGLAGDVGQFF
.	.	TRBV18	TRBJ1-2	TGTGCCAGCTCACCACAGGAAGGGGACCCTAACTATGGCTACACCTTC	CASSPQEGDPNYGYTF
.	TRBD1	TRBV5-6	TRBJ1-2	TGTGCCAGCAGCTGGACAGGGGGCGCTGATCGTGGCTACACCTTC	CASSWTGGADRGYTF
.	TRBD1	TRBV6-5	TRBJ2-7	TGTGCCAGCAGCCCGACAGGGAGCTACGAGCAGTACTTC	CASSPTGSYEQYF
few	.	TRBV2	TRBJ2-7	TGTGCCAGCGTCGTCTTCGCGGGAATAGCCGAGCAGTACTTC	CASVVFAGIAEQYF
once	TRBD1	TRBV5-5	TRBJ2-5	TGTGCCAGCAGCATTACAGGGGGAGAGACCCAGTACTTC	CASSITGGETQYF
.	TRBD1	TRBV6-4	TRBJ1-5	TGTGCCAGCAGTGAAAATCCGGACAGGGCCATTAGAAGCAATCAGCCCCAGCATTTT	CASSENPDRAIRSNQPQHF
.	TRBD1	TRBV6-5	TRBJ1-1	TGTGCCAGCAGCCCCAGGGGGAAGAACACTGAAGCTTTCTTT	CASSPRGKNTEAFF
once	TRBD2	TRBV3-1/TRBV3-2	TRBJ2-3	TGTGCCAGCAGCCAAGAACCAACCGGGACTAGCGGGACGGAGGATACGCAGTATTTT	CASSQEPTGTSGTEDTQYF
.	TRBD2	TRBV5-1	TRBJ2-5	TGCGCCAGCGGTAGCGGGAGGTACCAAGAGACCCAGTACTTC	CASGSGRYQETQYF
.	.	TRBV2	TRBJ2-2	TGTGCCAGCACAAACTCACTTAACACCGGGGAGCTGTTTTTT	CASTNSLNTGELFF
few	TRBD1	TRBV18	TRBJ2-2	TGTGCCAGCTCACCCGACAGGGGGCGGACCGGGGAGCTGTTTTTT	CASSPDRGRTGELFF
once	.	TRBV27	TRBJ1-5	TGTGCCAGCAGTCTTCAGTGGGATCAGCCCCAGCATTTT	CASSLQWDQPQHF
.	TRBD2	TRBV28	TRBJ2-5	TGTGCCAGCAGTACCCGGACTAGCGGACCCCAAGAGACCCAGTACTTC	CASSTRTSGPQETQYF
.	.	TRBV30	TRBJ1-1	TGTGCCTGGAGTGCAATCCCCGATTTTAAGAACGCTGAAGCTTTCTTT	CAWSAIPDFKNAEAFF
.	TRBD1	TRBV30	TRBJ1-1	TGTGCCTGGAGTAGACAGGGCGACACTGAAGCTTTCTTT	CAWSRQGDTEAFF
.	.	TRBV7-3	TRBJ1-1	TGTGCCAGCAGCTTTTTGGTGAACACTGAAGCTTTCTTT	CASSFLVNTEAFF
.	TRBD2	TRBV28	TRBJ2-2	TGTGCCAGCAGTATCCGGACTAGCGGGAGTACCGGGGAGCTGTTTTTT	CASSIRTSGSTGELFF
.	TRBD1	TRBV19	TRBJ2-7	TGTGCCAGTAGTACACCCGACAGGGGGAAGTACGAGCAGTACTTC	CASSTPDRGKYEQYF
.	TRBD1	TRBV9	TRBJ2-3	TGTGCCAGCAGCCCAGGGGGCGCAGGGAGAGGGACAGATACGCAGTATTTT	CASSPGGAGRGTDTQYF
once	.	TRBV6-5	TRBJ1-6	TGTGCCAGCAGTTACGGCAGGGAAGGGAATTCACCCCTCCACTTT	CASSYGREGNSPLHF
.	TRBD2	TRBV5-1	TRBJ2-3	TGCGCCAGCAGCTTGCTAGCGGGAGGGCCTAATACGCAGTATTTT	CASSLLAGGPNTQYF
.	.	TRBV7-7	TRBJ2-2	TGTGCCAGCAGCTTAGACGGTCAGAGCCCCGGGGAGCTGTTTTTT	CASSLDGQSPGELFF
once	TRBD1	TRBV14	TRBJ2-6	TGTGCCAGCAGCCAAGACTGGACAGGTCCTGGGGCCAACGTCCTGACTTTC	CASSQDWTGPGANVLTF
.	.	TRBV5-1	TRBJ2-7	TGCGCCAGCAGCTTGGGAACTGGGTCGGCCGAGCAGTACTTC	CASSLGTGSAEQYF
.	TRBD2	TRBV5-1	TRBJ2-3	TGCGCCAGCAGCCTTTTAGCGGGGAGAACAGATACGCAGTATTTT	CASSLLAGRTDTQYF
.	TRBD2	TRBV4-2	TRBJ2-2	TGTGCCAGCAGCCAATCGGGACTAGAAAACACCGGGGAGCTGTTTTTT	CASSQSGLENTGELFF
.	TRBD2	TRBV18	TRBJ2-1	TGTGCCAGCTCACTCCGACTAGCGGCCTACAATGAGCAGTTCTTC	CASSLRLAAYNEQFF
.	TRBD2	TRBV4-2	TRBJ2-5	TGTGCCAGCAGCCAAGTATCTAGCGGGAGCGAGACCCAGTACTTC	CASSQVSSGSETQYF
.	.	TRBV11-2	TRBJ1-5	TGTGCCAGCAGCTTAGGGCAGTCGGGTCAGCCCCAGCATTTT	CASSLGQSGQPQHF
.	.	TRBV2	TRBJ2-7	TGTGCCAGCAGCAGCCAGGAAAACTACGAGCAGTACTTC	CASSSQENYEQYF
.	TRBD2	TRBV4-1	TRBJ2-2	TGCGCCAGCAGCCACGGACGCTTTCGGACTAGCGGGGCCACCGGGGAGCTGTTTTTT	CASSHGRFRTSGATGELFF
.	TRBD1	TRBV5-1	TRBJ2-7	TGCGCCACCGAACCGACAGGGGGCGGGAACGAGCAGTACTTC	CATEPTGGGNEQYF
.	TRBD1	TRBV28	TRBJ1-5	TGTGCCAGCAGTCGGACAGGGGTGGTCCAGCCCCAGCATTTT	CASSRTGVVQPQHF
once	.	TRBV11-2	TRBJ1-3	TGTGCCAGCAGTTATACAGGGAGTGGAAACACCATATATTTT	CASSYTGSGNTIYF
.	.	TRBV3-1/TRBV3-2	TRBJ1-5	TGTGCCAGCAGCCAAGATCGGGGCGTAAATCAGCCCCAGCATTTT	CASSQDRGVNQPQHF
.	TRBD2	TRBV27	TRBJ2-4	TGTGCCAGCAGTTTACGGGAGGCAAACATTCAGTACTTC	CASSLREANIQYF
.	.	TRBV6-5	TRBJ1-5	TGTGCCAGCACCCAAGGGGGAGGAGGTCAGCCCCAGCATTTT	CASTQGGGGQPQHF
.	.	TRBV10-1	TRBJ2-1	TGCGCCAGCGGGATCGGGACGGCTTACAATGAGCAGTTCTTC	CASGIGTAYNEQFF
.	.	TRBV24-1	TRBJ2-1	TGTGCCACCAGTGATTCGCGGGCCGCCTACAATGAGCAGTTCTTC	CATSDSRAAYNEQFF
.	.	TRBV27	TRBJ2-1	TGTGCCAGCAATAAAAGGGGGGATTACAATGAGCAGTTCTTC	CASNKRGDYNEQFF
.	TRBD1	TRBV9	TRBJ1-6	TGTGCCAGCACCCGACAGGGTGGGAATTCACCCCTCCACTTT	CASTRQGGNSPLHF
.	.	TRBV18	TRBJ2-3	TGTGCCAGCTCACCTAAAACCGCTCACGGGAGAGATACGCAGTATTTT	CASSPKTAHGRDTQYF
.	.	TRBV7-9	TRBJ2-2	TGTGCCAGCAGCCCCCAACTAGTAAAAGCCGGGGAGCTGTTTTTT	CASSPQLVKAGELFF
few	.	TRBV5-1	TRBJ2-7	TGCGCCAGCAGCTTGGCAACAGGTTCCTACTACGAGCAGTACTTC	CASSLATGSYYEQYF
once	.	TRBV5-4	TRBJ1-1	TGTGCCAGCAGTCTAGATCCCCGAACGAGGAACACTGAAGCTTTCTTT	CASSLDPRTRNTEAFF